Below, 30 T cell receptor beta chains from the same sample are listed, as sequenced in a study of shared clonotypes between healthy human individuals (dated by TCRdb to the early 2020s). The library was generated by the immunoSEQ multiplex PCR assay. Drawn from immuneACCESS, this table holds only the in-frame rearrangements with V and J called that TCRdb kept. Clones are partly lost; checked studies trace under half to an unresolved V gene and leave the rest unexplained. Across this sample there are roughly 1,100,000 clones, with about 74% seen only once. The biggest ten clones account for approximately 1.5% of the sample. Sequenced: memory CD4+ T cells sorted from blood. The cell subset or site label, read with the paper, signifies: CD45RA-negative fraction. All receptors come from a young man in good health.

The gene calls are TRBV20-1 and TRBJ2-7; D is uncertain. The CDR3 contains 11 residues. Per the germline V gene, CDR1 is DFQATT and CDR2 is SNEGSKA (reference sequence). V was pared by 5 bases and J by 2 bases, with 7 bases between. This CDR3 is CSAAKPYEQYF. The CDR3 DNA sequence: TGCAGTGCTGCGAAACCCTACGAGCAGTACTTC.

V usage is TRBV5-5 and J usage is TRBJ1-6; D ambiguous. Trimming stripped 5 bases from V and 1 base from J, with 16 bases between. The CDR3 is made up of 17 amino acids. Germline V gives CDR1 SGHKS, CDR2 YYEKEE (reference sequence). The CDR3 coding sequence is TGTGCCAGCAGTTGGGGAACCCTGGGGTCCTATAATTCACCCCTCCACTTT. Protein sequence: CASSWGTLGSYNSPLHF.

Concerning this clone: The sample carries other DNA sequences with the same CDR3. The CDR3 reads CASSFYGQGAYEQYF. CDR3 nucleotide sequence: TGTGCCAGCAGCTTTTACGGACAGGGGGCGTACGAGCAGTACTTC. The V gene is TRBV7-2, the J gene TRBJ2-7; 11 nucleotides align to TRBD1. From germline, CDR1 is SGHTA and CDR2 FQGNSA. The junction had 5 bases not matched to a gene; V was cut back by 3 bases and J by 4 bases. This CDR3 spans 15 amino acids.

The chain carries TRBV7-2 and TRBJ1-4; 7 bases map to TRBD1. Trimming cost V 1 base and J 2 bases; bases outside gene matches: 7. This CDR3 comprises 17 residues. The V gene's germline CDR1 is SGHTA and CDR2 FQGNSA. The CDR3 DNA sequence: TGTGCCAGCAGCTTAGGACAGGGAGAGGGGACTAATGAAAAACTGTTTTTT. Translating gives CASSLGQGEGTNEKLFF.

The V gene is TRBV2, the J gene TRBJ1-2; tentative D call: TRBD1 (5 bases). The germline V gene encodes CDR1 SNHLY and CDR2 FYNNEI. The germline V and J ends were trimmed by 7 bases and 4 bases, with 16 bases remaining between them. CDR3 length equals 14 residues. The DNA of the CDR3 is TGTGCCAGCATTCCGGGGGGATTACGCTATGGCTACACCTTC. Translating it yields CASIPGGLRYGYTF.

On this clone: Other DNA sequences in this sample translate to the same CDR3. The chain is built from TRBV28 and TRBJ1-3; possibly TRBD1 for D (5 bases). CDR3 length: 14 residues. In germline, CDR1 is MDHEN, CDR2 SYDVKM. The V end lost 3 bases, the J end lost 0 bases, and 6 bases lay between the germline ends. The CDR3 sequence: CASSFQGSGNTIYF. The DNA of the CDR3 is TGTGCCAGCAGTTTCCAGGGCTCTGGAAACACCATATATTTT.

This clone was observed a few times. The rearrangement links TRBV30 to TRBJ2-1, with TRBD2 matching 9 bases. The CDR3 runs 14 residues. Losses at the gene ends were 4 bases for V and 5 bases for J; bases not matched to a gene: 6. Germline loops: CDR1 GTSNPN, CDR2 SVGIG (reference sequence). The CDR3 loop is CAWIKTSGHNEQFF. The CDR3 coding sequence is TGTGCCTGGATAAAGACTAGCGGACACAATGAGCAGTTCTTC.

The chain joins TRBV5-1 to TRBJ2-1, with 10 bases aligning to TRBD2. The V segment lost 2 bases and the J segment 0 bases; nucleotides outside the gene matches: 11. Germline CDR1 SGHRS, CDR2 YFSETQ. CDR3 size: 19 residues. CDR3 sequence (DNA): TGCGCCAGCAGCTTACTACCCAGAAGACTAGCGGGCTCCTACAATGAGCAGTTCTTC. Its translation: CASSLLPRRLAGSYNEQFF.

The chain has TRBV16 and TRBJ1-1; no definite D call. V lost 0 bases, J lost 7 bases, and 6 bases lay in between. Germline CDR1 is KGHSY and CDR2 is FQNENV. This CDR3 has 12 amino acids. The CDR3 sequence is CASSQSRIEAFF. The CDR3, as DNA: TGTGCCAGCAGCCAATCAAGGATTGAAGCTTTCTTT.

This chain links TRBV5-5 with TRBJ2-7, with D uncertain. The CDR3 spans 14 residues. The germline V gene has CDR1 SGHKS and CDR2 YYEKEE (reference sequence). V was clipped by 4 bases and J by 3 bases, with 14 bases between them. CDR3 residues: CASSPMGFGYEQYF. In nucleotides, the CDR3 is TGTGCCAGCAGCCCCATGGGGTTTGGCTACGAGCAGTACTTC.

About this clone itself: Other DNA sequences within the sample encode an identical CDR3. V gene TRBV7-8 combines with J gene TRBJ2-7; TRBD2 aligns across 10 bases. Per germline, CDR1 SGHVS and CDR2 FQNEAQ. This CDR3 has 15 residues. V lost 1 base to trimming and J lost 0 bases; unmatched junction nucleotides: 0. CDR3 sequence: CASSLGTSGSYEQYF. The CDR3 DNA reads TGTGCCAGCAGCTTAGGGACTAGCGGCTCCTACGAGCAGTACTTC.

V and J are TRBV5-5 and TRBJ2-1, with D unresolved. Germline values: CDR1 SGHKS, CDR2 YYEKEE (reference sequence). The V gene lost 4 bases and the J gene lost 8 bases, with 28 bases spanning the gap. This CDR3 spans 18 amino acids. DNA for the CDR3: TGTGCCAGCAGCGCCCGATCCGCGGACCCCTTTTTAGGACATGAGCAGTTCTTC. It specifies CASSARSADPFLGHEQFF.

This clone was seen a few times. This chain joins TRBV19 and TRBJ2-3; D is undetermined. From germline, CDR1 is LNHDA and CDR2 SQIVND (reference sequence). CDR3 length equals 14 residues. Trimming cost V 7 bases and J 0 bases, with 11 bases left between them. CDR3 protein: CASKERPSTDTQYF. Here the CDR3 DNA reads TGTGCCAGTAAGGAACGACCAAGCACAGATACGCAGTATTTT. The whole variable domain, remainder taken from reference TRBV19 and TRBJ2-3, is DGGITQSPKYLFRKEGQNVTLSCEQNLNHDAMYWYRQDPGQGLRLIYYSQIVNDFQKGDIAEGYSVSREKKESFPLTVTSAQKNPTAFYLCASKERPSTDTQYFGPGTRLTVL.

The DNA for the CDR3 is TGTGCTAGTGGGTCTGGCCGGAGCTCCTACAATGAGCAGTTCTTC. It encodes CASGSGRSSYNEQFF. The chain links TRBV12-5 to TRBJ2-1, with D unclear. The CDR3 length is 15 residues. Germline V gives CDR1 LGHNT, CDR2 FRNRAP. V lost 6 bases to trimming and J lost 0 bases, with 12 bases between them.

V is TRBV7-2 and J is TRBJ1-2; D may be TRBD1 (6 bases). CDR1 is SGHTA and CDR2 is FQGNSA in the germline V gene. Trimming pared 0 bases from V and 6 bases from J, leaving 17 bases between. This CDR3 is built from 16 residues. CDR3 protein: CASSLAVRTVPNGYTF. The CDR3 coding sequence is TGTGCCAGCAGCTTAGCGGTCAGGACAGTTCCCAATGGCTACACCTTC.

Regarding this clone: A read error is possible here, since a much larger clone lies one base away. The V call is TRBV7-6, the J call TRBJ2-3; possibly TRBD2 for D (6 bases). This CDR3 has 13 amino acids. The germline V and J ends were trimmed by 3 bases and 5 bases, with 9 bases remaining between them. Germline V gives CDR1 SGHVS, CDR2 FNYEAQ. CDR3 nucleotide sequence: TGTGCCAGCAGCTTGACGGGGGTAGATACGCAGTATTTT. This translates into CASSLTGVDTQYF.

In this sample, this clone turned up a few times. Mismatch with germline at one junction end may stem from a read error. The rearrangement links TRBV10-3 to TRBJ1-4; D possibly corresponds to TRBD1 (6 bases). From germline, CDR1 is ENHRY and CDR2 SYGVKD. The CDR3 extends over 12 amino acids. CDR3: CAISESEQGRVF. CDR3 sequence (DNA): TGTGCCATCAGTGAGTCGGAGCAGGGGCGGGTTTTT.

The chain carries TRBV19 and TRBJ1-5, with a weak D call TRBD1 (6 bases). CDR1 is LNHDA, CDR2 SQIVND, per germline (reference sequence). The CDR3 is 15 amino acids. V was clipped by 11 bases and J by 6 bases, with 23 bases between them. The CDR3 region has the DNA TGTGCCTCGAGAGACCGGGGGGCCCGCTTTCAGCCCCAGCATTTT. It codes for CASRDRGARFQPQHF.

The table lists this clone with a count of one. The rearrangement joins TRBV30 to TRBJ1-2; D is perhaps TRBD1 (5 bases). The V end lost 0 bases, the J end lost 8 bases, and 19 bases lay between the germline ends. Germline V gene lookup returns CDR1 GTSNPN and CDR2 SVGIG (reference sequence). The length of the CDR3 is 15 residues. As DNA, the CDR3 is TGTGCCTGGAGTGTCCCCGGGACTTACCCTGCAGGCTACACCTTC. Translation gives CAWSVPGTYPAGYTF. Filled out from reference TRBV30 and TRBJ1-2, the complete variable domain reads SQTIHQWPATLVQPVGSPLSLECTVEGTSNPNLYWYRQAAGRGLQLLFYSVGIGQISSEVPQNLSASRPQDRQFILSSKKLLLSDSGFYLCAWSVPGTYPAGYTFGSGTRLTVV.

V usage is TRBV29-1 and J usage is TRBJ1-6; unclear D gene. V was trimmed by 5 bases and J by 7 bases, leaving 12 bases between them. CDR1 is SQVTM, CDR2 ANQGSEA, per germline. This CDR3 is built from 13 residues. Here the CDR3 reads CSVRTGSNSPLHF. The CDR3 DNA sequence: TGCAGCGTTAGGACGGGGAGCAATTCACCCCTCCACTTT. Full variable domain (outside the CDR3, taken from reference TRBV29-1 and TRBJ1-6): SAVISQKPSRDICQRGTSLTIQCQVDSQVTMMFWYRQQPGQSLTLIATANQGSEATYESGFVIDKFPISRPNLTFSTLTVSNMSPEDSSIYLCSVRTGSNSPLHFGNGTRLTVT.

In DNA form, the CDR3 reads TGTGCCAGCAGCCTCCACGAGACCCAGTACTTC. Translated: CASSLHETQYF. The V and J genes are TRBV7-8 and TRBJ2-5; D call uncertain. This CDR3 comprises 11 residues. Germline CDR1 SGHVS, CDR2 FQNEAQ. Trimming shortened V by 5 bases and J by 5 bases, and 6 bases separated the two germline ends. Supplemented by reference TRBV7-8 and TRBJ2-5, the full variable domain reads GAGVSQSPRYKVAKRGQDVALRCDPISGHVSLFWYQQALGQGPEFLTYFQNEAQLDKSGLPSDRFFAERPEGSVSTLKIQRTQQEDSAVYLCASSLHETQYFGPGTRLLVL.

On this clone itself: Other nucleotide sequences from this sample produce the same CDR3. The chain is built from TRBV2 and TRBJ1-5; D not resolved. V was cut by 3 bases and J by 1 base, with 7 bases left in between. The CDR3 extends over 14 amino acids. The germline V gene encodes CDR1 SNHLY and CDR2 FYNNEI. The CDR3 coding sequence is TGTGCCAGCAGTGATTTGTCGAGCAATCAGCCCCAGCATTTT. Translating gives CASSDLSSNQPQHF.

The chain employs TRBV5-1 and TRBJ1-1; D not certain. The CDR3 length is 14 residues. Germline assignment: CDR1 SGHRS and CDR2 YFSETQ. The germline V and J ends were trimmed by 7 bases and 7 bases, with 20 bases remaining between them. Written as DNA, the CDR3 is TGCGCCAGCCGTACCGCGCCCGAGGCAGTTGAAGCTTTCTTT. This sequence encodes CASRTAPEAVEAFF.

Comment on this clone: The sample carries other DNA sequences with the same CDR3. The rearrangement uses TRBV5-1 and TRBJ2-7; 9 nucleotides line up with TRBD1. The germline V gene encodes CDR1 SGHRS and CDR2 YFSETQ. Trimming at V came to 3 bases and at J to 2 bases, leaving 3 bases not matched to a gene. The CDR3 is 14 residues long. Here the CDR3 reads CASSSGQGTYEQYF. The CDR3 coding sequence is TGCGCCAGCAGCTCGGGACAGGGAACCTACGAGCAGTACTTC.

In the case of this clone: At the DNA level, this CDR3 is encoded by other sequences in the same sample as well. This chain joins TRBV7-2 and TRBJ1-5, with 7 bases matching TRBD1. The V and J ends lost 1 base and 6 bases, in that order; junction bases with no gene match: 6. Germline CDR1 SGHTA, CDR2 FQGNSA. The CDR3 consists of 15 residues. The CDR3 region is CASSLVGGGGQPQHF. The CDR3 DNA reads TGTGCCAGCAGCTTAGTAGGGGGCGGCGGTCAGCCCCAGCATTTT.

The chain joins TRBV27 to TRBJ1-6, with D possibly being TRBD1 (5 bases). CDR3 length: 16 residues. With 6 bases removed from V and 8 bases from J, the gap between germline ends came to 20 bases. Germline CDR1 MNHEY, CDR2 SMNVEV (reference sequence). The CDR3 nucleotides are TGTGCCAGCAGACCAGGGACCGGCTACTCTTATTCACCCCTCCACTTT. This sequence encodes CASRPGTGYSYSPLHF.

This clone has more than one count but fewer than ten. V usage is TRBV2 and J usage is TRBJ2-2; 8 positions match TRBD2. V lost 5 bases, J lost 8 bases, and 10 bases stayed unmatched. From germline, CDR1 is SNHLY and CDR2 FYNNEI. The CDR3 contains 15 residues. The CDR3 protein is CASSPFGTSKGELFF. The DNA of the CDR3 is TGTGCCAGCAGTCCCTTCGGGACTAGTAAGGGGGAGCTGTTTTTT.

This chain connects TRBV4-1 to TRBJ2-2; 7 bases match TRBD2. This CDR3 has 18 residues. CDR1 MGHRA and CDR2 YSYEKL come from the germline V gene. The V segment lost 0 bases and the J segment 4 bases; nucleotides outside the gene matches: 11. The DNA for the CDR3 is TGCGCCAGCAGCCAAGATGTGCAGAGAACGGGGGGCACCGGGGAGCTGTTTTTT. Amino acid sequence: CASSQDVQRTGGTGELFF.

A word on this clone: The sample holds other DNA sequences that translate to the same CDR3. The CDR3: CASNLDRGTEAFF. CDR3 bases: TGCGCCAGCAACCTGGACAGGGGTACTGAAGCTTTCTTT. The chain joins TRBV10-2 to TRBJ1-1; TRBD1 aligns across 9 bases. Trimming removed 7 bases from V and 5 bases from J; junction bases left unmatched: 5. Germline-derived CDR1 and CDR2 are WSHSY and SAAADI. The CDR3 consists of 13 residues.

In regard to this clone: Other DNA sequences in this specimen translate into the identical CDR3. Written as DNA, the CDR3 is TGTGCCAGCTCACCAGGAGGGGGCTATGGCTACACCTTC. Translating it yields CASSPGGGYGYTF. This chain connects TRBV18 to TRBJ1-2; TRBD1 might be the D (6 bases). The V end was cut by 2 bases, the J end by 4 bases, with 8 bases between. The CDR3 extends over 13 amino acids. Germline CDR1 and CDR2: KGHSH and LQKENI. Variable domain in full (rest from reference TRBV18 and TRBJ1-2): NAGVMQNPRHLVRRRGQEARLRCSPMKGHSHVYWYRQLPEEGLKFMVYLQKENIIDESGMPKERFSAEFPKEGPSILRIQQVVRGDSAAYFCASSPGGGYGYTFGSGTRLTVV.